The 9 T cell receptor beta chains reported below all come from one sample, sequenced in a study of human T cells and chemical hapten exposure (dated by TCRdb to 2020 to 2022). The library was prepared using RACE. The data were produced on a NextSeq 500. In-frame beta chains were kept once TCRdb had trimmed the public reads at Q25 with fastp and called clones with MiXCR. Rows are combined by CDR3 protein, so each entry shows the most common genes and DNA. For this sample the table gives just over 70,000 distinct CDR3 sequences, of which more than 9.5% were detected only once. More than 1.3% of the sample lies in the top ten. What the time point label conveys for this sample: patch test 3, about 24 weeks after DPC sensitization. The treatment or condition label for this specimen denotes: therapeutic diphenylcyclopropenone sensitization with weekly scalp DPC. The specimen was whole blood, collected in connection with sensitization to the hapten diphenylcyclopropenone (DPC). The receptors derive from a woman aged 45-60 years with alopecia areata. Some clones in this sample may be carry-over from other donors' samples.

This clonotype turned up a few times. Here the CDR3 reads CASSPRRGSTSNTGELFF. The CDR3 nucleotides read TGTGCCAGCAGTCCGCGGCGGGGGTCCACTTCGAACACCGGGGAGCTGTTTTTT. V gene TRBV28 combines with J gene TRBJ2-2; 7 bases align to TRBD2. Germline-derived CDR1 and CDR2 are MDHEN and SYDVKM. The V and J ends lost 5 bases and 0 bases, in that order; junction bases with no gene match: 12. This CDR3 is 18 amino acids long.

This clonotype was seen ten or more times. This rearrangement joins TRBV29-1 to TRBJ1-1; D uncertain. The CDR3 extends over 13 amino acids. CDR1 SQVTM and CDR2 ANQGSEA come from the germline V gene. Trimming stripped 3 bases from V and 0 bases from J, with 8 bases between. The CDR3 DNA reads TGCAGCGTTGAGTACAGTTTGAACACTGAAGCTTTCTTT. Amino acid sequence: CSVEYSLNTEAFF.

The chain uses TRBV5-1 and TRBJ1-1, with D perhaps matching TRBD1 (5 bases). The CDR3 sequence is 15 residues long. The V gene lost 0 bases and the J gene lost 0 bases, with 9 bases spanning the gap. CDR1 and CDR2 from the germline V gene are SGHRS and YFSETQ. CDR3 protein: CASSLAGAMNTEAFF. The CDR3 DNA sequence: TGCGCCAGCAGCTTGGCCGGGGCGATGAACACTGAAGCTTTCTTT.

The V and J genes are TRBV18 and TRBJ2-2; D possibly corresponds to TRBD1 (6 bases). This CDR3 is built from 15 residues. V was pared by 6 bases and J by 3 bases, with 14 bases between. CDR1 and CDR2 (germline): KGHSH, LQKENI. The CDR3, as DNA: TGTGCCAGCTCTCCCGGGACACTGGACACCGGGGAGCTGTTTTTT. It encodes CASSPGTLDTGELFF.

At least ten counts were recorded for this clonotype. The chain uses TRBV7-2 and TRBJ2-2; D uncertain. This CDR3 is built from 15 residues. V was cut by 6 bases and J by 1 base, with 12 bases left in between. The germline V gene encodes CDR1 SGHTA and CDR2 FQGNSA. In DNA form, the CDR3 reads TGTGCCAGCAGTGGGCCCCCTGAGAACACCGGGGAGCTGTTTTTT. It yields the protein CASSGPPENTGELFF. The variable domain in full, with the rest retrieved from reference TRBV7-2 and TRBJ2-2, is GAGVSQSPSNKVTEKGKDVELRCDPISGHTALYWYRQSLGQGLEFLIYFQGNSAPDKSGLPSDRFSAERTGGSVSTLTIQRTQQEDSAVYLCASSGPPENTGELFFGEGSRLTVL.

The sample holds many counts of this clonotype. This CDR3 is CASRKIRDNTEAFF. CDR3 DNA: TGTGCCAGCAGAAAAATCCGGGACAACACTGAAGCTTTCTTT. This chain connects TRBV27 to TRBJ1-1; TRBD1 might be the D (5 bases). CDR3 length equals 14 residues. V dropped 6 bases and J dropped 2 bases, with 13 bases sitting between them. Germline lookup yields CDR1 MNHEY and CDR2 SMNVEV (reference sequence).

This clonotype showed up many times. The rearrangement uses TRBV5-1 and TRBJ2-7; possible D gene TRBD2, 6 bases. From germline, CDR1 is SGHRS and CDR2 YFSETQ. There are 15 residues in the CDR3. Between the trimmed V and J ends, which lost 3 bases and 1 base, there was a span of 14 bases. The CDR3 nucleotides read TGCGCCAGCAGCTGGGACGGGACTTCATCCTACGAGCAGTACTTC. Translation: CASSWDGTSSYEQYF.

J is TRBJ2-1 and V is TRBV7-6; D is possibly TRBD1 (8 bases). Trimming removed 5 bases from V and 3 bases from J, with 20 bases in between. Germline CDR1 SGHVS, CDR2 FNYEAQ. CDR3 size: 17 residues. CDR3 in DNA: TGTGCCAGCAGCCTACAAGGGGGGGACAGGCACTACAATGAGCAGTTCTTC. It encodes CASSLQGGDRHYNEQFF.

This clonotype was seen only a few times. The chain is built from TRBV6-6 and TRBJ2-2; 9 positions agree with TRBD2. CDR1 is MNHNY, CDR2 SVGAGI, per germline (reference sequence). The trim removed 10 bases at V and 4 bases at J, leaving 7 bases unmatched. There are 14 residues in the CDR3. The CDR3 sequence is CATLEREVTGELFF. The CDR3 region has the DNA TGTGCCACCTTAGAGCGGGAGGTCACCGGGGAGCTGTTTTTT.